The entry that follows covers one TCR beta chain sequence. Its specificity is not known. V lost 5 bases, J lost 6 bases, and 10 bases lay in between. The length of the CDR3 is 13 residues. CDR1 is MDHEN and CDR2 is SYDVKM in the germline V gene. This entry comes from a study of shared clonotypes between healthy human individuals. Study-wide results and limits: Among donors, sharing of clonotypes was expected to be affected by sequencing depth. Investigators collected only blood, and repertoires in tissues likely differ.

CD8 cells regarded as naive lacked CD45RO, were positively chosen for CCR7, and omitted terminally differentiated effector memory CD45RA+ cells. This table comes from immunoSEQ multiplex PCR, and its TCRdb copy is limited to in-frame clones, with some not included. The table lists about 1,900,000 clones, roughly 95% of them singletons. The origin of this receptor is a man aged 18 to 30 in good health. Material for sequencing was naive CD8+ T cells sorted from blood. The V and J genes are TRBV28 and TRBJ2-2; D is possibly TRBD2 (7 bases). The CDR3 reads CASSRRGPGELFF. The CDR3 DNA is TGTGCCAGCAGTCGGCGGGGGCCCGGGGAGCTGTTTTTT.